Shown below are 31 T cell receptor beta chains from a single sample sequenced in a study of blood T cell repertoires in COVID-19. Clones were read by immunoSEQ multiplex PCR, and TCRdb kept only the in-frame ones, dropping some. The sample holds 30,000 to 45,000 clones, roughly three quarters seen once. Sequencing used peripheral blood. Receptors were obtained from a man between 65 and 85 years old with acute or convalescent COVID-19.

The chain employs TRBV5-1 and TRBJ2-6, with a possible D match to TRBD1 (6 bases). The CDR3 sequence is 14 residues long. The germline CDR1 and CDR2 sequences are SGHRS and YFSETQ. V gave up 4 bases and J gave up 4 bases, with 9 bases separating them. The CDR3 protein is CASSVGTGANVLTF. CDR3 nucleotide sequence: TGCGCCAGCAGCGTCGGGACAGGGGCCAACGTCCTGACTTTC. The full variable domain, rest sourced from reference TRBV5-1 and TRBJ2-6, is KAGVTQTPRYLIKTRGQQVTLSCSPISGHRSVSWYQQTPGQGLQFLFEYFSETQRNKGNFPGRFSGRQFSNSRSEMNVSTLELGDSALYLCASSVGTGANVLTFGAGSRLTVL.

The chain joins TRBV5-1 to TRBJ2-7; 11 bases match TRBD2. This CDR3 spans 16 amino acids. Germline V lookup: CDR1 SGHRS, CDR2 YFSETQ. Germline trimming cut 4 bases from V and 2 bases from J; bases unmatched to any gene: 8. The DNA for the CDR3 is TGCGCCAGCAGCCCAGCACTAGCGGGGGCAACCTACGAGCAGTACTTC. Translated, it gives CASSPALAGATYEQYF.

This clone was seen a single time. This chain uses TRBV28 with TRBJ1-1; 9 bases are shared with TRBD1. The J segment lost 5 bases and the V segment lost 6 bases, leaving 4 bases of the junction unmatched. The CDR3 has 13 amino acids. Looked up from germline, CDR1 is MDHEN and CDR2 is SYDVKM. DNA of the CDR3: TGTGCCAGCAGCCCGACAGGGGGAACTGAAGCTTTCTTT. Translated, it gives CASSPTGGTEAFF.

To note about this clone: Other DNA sequences in the sample encode the same CDR3. This rearrangement joins TRBV20-1 to TRBJ2-7, with D possibly matching TRBD1 (5 bases). Germline V CDR1 and CDR2: DFQATT, SNEGSKA (reference sequence). With 3 bases removed from V and 2 bases from J, the gap between germline ends came to 14 bases. The CDR3 contains 14 residues. CDR3 amino acids: CSASPGRRAYEQYF. The CDR3 bases are TGCAGTGCTAGTCCCGGTCGCAGGGCCTACGAGCAGTACTTC.

The rearrangement joins TRBV6-1 to TRBJ1-2; D is unresolved. CDR1 MNHNS and CDR2 SASEGT come from the germline V gene. This CDR3 has 14 residues. Between the trimmed V and J ends, which lost 2 bases and 1 base, there was a span of 8 bases. The CDR3 nucleotides are TGTGCCAGCAGTGAATTTCACAGTAACTATGGCTACACCTTC. Translation gives CASSEFHSNYGYTF.

The chain is built from TRBV7-9 and TRBJ1-4; a weak D match, TRBD1 (5 bases). CDR3 length equals 18 residues. Trimming shortened V by 4 bases and J by 0 bases, and 18 bases separated the two germline ends. Germline values: CDR1 SEHNR, CDR2 FQNEAQ (reference sequence). In DNA form, the CDR3 reads TGTGCCAGCAGCTCACCAGGAAGGGGTACGGCAACTAATGAAAAACTGTTTTTT. Translation gives CASSSPGRGTATNEKLFF.

The chain carries TRBV19 and TRBJ2-1; 8 nucleotides align to TRBD1. The CDR3 has 13 residues. The germline CDR1 and CDR2 sequences are LNHDA and SQIVND (reference sequence). The J segment lost 7 bases and the V segment lost 5 bases, leaving 4 bases of the junction unmatched. The CDR3 here is CASSLNRGNEQFF. The CDR3 bases are TGTGCCAGTAGTCTCAACAGGGGGAATGAGCAGTTCTTC.

This clone appeared once. The chain has TRBV14 and TRBJ2-7; D is unresolved. Germline values: CDR1 SGHDN, CDR2 FVKESK. The CDR3 contains 15 residues. V shed 2 bases and J shed 0 bases, with 11 bases lying between them. The CDR3 spells CASSQLRGSSYEQYF. Written as DNA, the CDR3 is TGTGCCAGCAGCCAACTAAGAGGCAGCTCCTACGAGCAGTACTTC.

The rearrangement uses TRBV7-2 and TRBJ1-1, with 7 positions matching TRBD1. The germline CDR1 and CDR2 sequences are SGHTA and FQGNSA. Losses at the gene ends were 6 bases for V and 0 bases for J; bases not matched to a gene: 10. The CDR3 contains 16 residues. DNA for the CDR3: TGTGCCAGCAGGGCCACAGGGGACCCGATGAACACTGAAGCTTTCTTT. It encodes CASRATGDPMNTEAFF.

The chain joins TRBV18 to TRBJ1-6; D call uncertain. CDR1 and CDR2 from the germline V gene are KGHSH and LQKENI. The V gene lost 3 bases and the J gene lost 8 bases, with 8 bases spanning the gap. The CDR3 totals 13 residues. CDR3 protein: CASSPGLDSPLHF. CDR3 nucleotides: TGTGCCAGCTCACCCGGACTGGATTCACCCCTCCACTTT.

A single count supports this clone. The chain is built from TRBV5-4 and TRBJ1-1; 8 bases are shared with TRBD1. This CDR3 region has 14 residues. J gave up 2 bases and V 3 bases, and 3 bases lay outside the gene matches. Germline CDR1 SGHNT, CDR2 YYREEE (reference sequence). CDR3: CASSYGTGNTEAFF. CDR3 bases: TGTGCCAGCAGCTACGGGACAGGCAACACTGAAGCTTTCTTT. The variable domain in full, with the rest retrieved from reference TRBV5-4 and TRBJ1-1, is ETGVTQSPTHLIKTRGQQVTLRCSSQSGHNTVSWYQQALGQGPQFIFQYYREEENGRGNFPPRFSGLQFPNYSSELNVNALELDDSALYLCASSYGTGNTEAFFGQGTRLTVV.

The gene calls are TRBV5-1 and TRBJ1-6, with a possible D match to TRBD1 (6 bases). Trimming took 0 bases from V and 5 from J, leaving 9 bases between them. Looked up from germline, CDR1 is SGHRS and CDR2 is YFSETQ. This CDR3 has 15 amino acids. CDR3: CASSLARQDNSPLHF. The CDR3 coding sequence is TGCGCCAGCAGCTTGGCCCGACAGGATAATTCACCCCTCCACTTT.

The chain couples TRBV12-3 or TRBV12-4 to TRBJ1-2, with D unclear. The CDR3 extends over 13 amino acids. V lost 5 bases and J 13 bases, leaving 20 bases between the germline ends. The CDR3 DNA reads as TGTGCCAGCAGTCAACTTCCCACTCGAAAAGCCACCTTC. Translation gives CASSQLPTRKATF.

In DNA, the CDR3 is TGTGCCAGCAGCTTGCCGGGAACTACCACCGGGGAGCTGTTTTTT. Its translation is CASSLPGTTTGELFF. The rearrangement joins TRBV5-8 to TRBJ2-2; D might be TRBD2 (5 bases). Looked up from germline, CDR1 is SGHTS and CDR2 is YDEGEE. The V end was cut by 1 base, the J end by 4 bases, with 11 bases between. The CDR3 has 15 residues.

The gene calls are TRBV7-2 and TRBJ1-1; D unresolved. Germline CDR1 is SGHTA and CDR2 is FQGNSA. The CDR3 contains 12 residues. The CDR3 sequence: CASSLGSTEAFF. The CDR3 region has the DNA TGTGCTAGTTCGCTGGGGAGCACTGAAGCTTTCTTT.

The chain links TRBV7-2 to TRBJ2-1, with 11 bases aligning to TRBD2. The CDR3 totals 15 residues. V lost 1 base, J lost 9 bases, and 5 bases stayed unmatched. Germline V gives CDR1 SGHTA, CDR2 FQGNSA. The CDR3 spells CASSLVGTSGGEQFF. The CDR3 nucleotides read TGTGCCAGCAGCTTAGTCGGAACTAGCGGGGGTGAGCAGTTCTTC.

CDR3 in DNA: TGTGCCAGCAGCTTTGGAGCCGGGACAGAGAACACTGAAGCTTTCTTT. Amino acid sequence: CASSFGAGTENTEAFF. The chain joins TRBV9 to TRBJ1-1; TRBD1 matches at 7 bases. This CDR3 is 16 amino acids long. From germline, CDR1 is SGDLS and CDR2 YYNGEE. The V gene end was trimmed by 4 bases and the J gene end by 1 base; junction bases not matched to a gene: 10.

The chain carries TRBV6-5 and TRBJ1-2; D call uncertain. CDR1 MNHEY and CDR2 SVGAGI come from the germline V gene. The CDR3 is 12 residues long. The germline V and J ends were trimmed by 10 bases and 8 bases, with 17 bases remaining between them. The CDR3 DNA is TGTGCCACCAGGTTACAGCAGAGCGGCTACACCTTC. The encoded protein is CATRLQQSGYTF.

The rearrangement links TRBV6-5 to TRBJ1-5, with D possibly matching TRBD1 (6 bases). From germline, CDR1 is MNHEY and CDR2 SVGAGI. V shed 6 bases and J shed 1 base, with 7 bases lying between them. The CDR3 is 13 residues long. CDR3 nucleotides: TGTGCCAGCAGCGGACAGAGCAATCAGCCCCAGCATTTT. Protein: CASSGQSNQPQHF.

The CDR3 loop reads CASSPPGGPDTQYF. For the CDR3, the DNA is TGTGCCAGCTCACCCCCAGGGGGCCCAGATACGCAGTATTTT. V gene TRBV18 combines with J gene TRBJ2-3; 8 nucleotides agree with TRBD1. The V segment lost 3 bases and the J segment 4 bases; nucleotides outside the gene matches: 3. This CDR3 spans 14 amino acids. Per the germline V gene, CDR1 is KGHSH and CDR2 is LQKENI.

The chain uses TRBV6-2 or TRBV6-3 and TRBJ1-5, with D perhaps matching TRBD1 (6 bases). The germline V gene has CDR1 MNHEY and CDR2 SVGEGT. Trimming pared 5 bases from V and 6 bases from J, leaving 17 bases between. CDR3 length equals 15 residues. This chain's CDR3 is CASSRDQGNAQPQHF. The CDR3 nucleotides read TGTGCCAGCAGTCGTGATCAGGGGAACGCTCAGCCCCAGCATTTT.

The CDR3 is CASSYGKLAGTDTQYF. In DNA form, the CDR3 reads TGTGCCAGCAGTTACGGAAAACTAGCCGGCACAGATACGCAGTATTTT. This chain uses TRBV6-2 or TRBV6-3 with TRBJ2-3; a weak D match, TRBD2 (6 bases). V was pared by 2 bases and J by 1 base, with 13 bases between. The length of the CDR3 is 16 residues. Germline loops: CDR1 MNHEY, CDR2 SVGEGT.

This clone was observed a few times. The V and J genes are TRBV30 and TRBJ1-6; 7 nucleotides line up with TRBD1. From germline, CDR1 is GTSNPN and CDR2 SVGIG (reference sequence). The CDR3 spans 14 residues. With V trimmed by 2 bases and J by 9 bases, 7 bases remained unmatched. The CDR3 nucleotides are TGTGCCTGGAGTACAGGGGTGTCGGGTTCACCCCTCCACTTT. Its translation is CAWSTGVSGSPLHF.

The chain links TRBV30 to TRBJ1-1; D is perhaps TRBD1 (6 bases). The CDR3 extends over 14 amino acids. CDR1 and CDR2 from the germline V gene are GTSNPN and SVGIG (reference sequence). Trimming removed 4 bases at V and 3 bases at J, with 15 bases between. The CDR3 coding sequence is TGTGCCTGGAATAACGAGGGGGGGGACACTGAAGCTTTCTTT. This encodes CAWNNEGGDTEAFF.

The chain carries TRBV7-9 and TRBJ1-1; TRBD1 matches at 8 bases. Germline values: CDR1 SEHNR, CDR2 FQNEAQ (reference sequence). The V and J ends lost 3 bases and 5 bases, in that order; junction bases with no gene match: 5. The CDR3 extends over 14 amino acids. The CDR3 spells CASSLSGGATEAFF. The CDR3, as DNA: TGTGCCAGCAGCTTGTCAGGGGGCGCGACTGAAGCTTTCTTT.

The CDR3 DNA sequence: TGTGCCAGCAGTTACCCGGCCCAGGTTCGGAACACTGAAGCTTTCTTT. Protein product: CASSYPAQVRNTEAFF. The V call is TRBV6-2 or TRBV6-3, the J call TRBJ1-1; no clear D. The CDR3 runs to 16 residues. Deletions cut 2 bases from V and 1 base from J, with 14 bases between. CDR1 and CDR2 (germline): MNHEY, SVGEGT.

J is TRBJ2-5 and V is TRBV5-1; weak D call: TRBD2 (7 bases). V lost 4 bases, J lost 2 bases, and 15 bases lay in between. This CDR3 spans 15 amino acids. CDR1 and CDR2 from the germline V gene are SGHRS and YFSETQ. CDR3 DNA sequence: TGCGCCAGCAGCCTCGAGGGGGGGGATCAAGAGACCCAGTACTTC. Its protein is CASSLEGGDQETQYF.

The chain joins TRBV12-3 or TRBV12-4 to TRBJ1-6; D remains ambiguous. V lost 5 bases to trimming and J lost 8 bases, with 10 bases between them. CDR3 length: 13 amino acids. The CDR3 loop is CASSREEDSPLHF. The CDR3 region has the DNA TGTGCCAGCAGTAGAGAGGAGGATTCACCCCTCCACTTT.

The chain joins TRBV6-6 to TRBJ2-1, with D perhaps matching TRBD1 (6 bases). Germline V lookup: CDR1 MNHNY, CDR2 SVGAGI (reference sequence). The V and J ends lost 8 bases and 6 bases respectively, with 17 bases between them. The CDR3 runs to 14 residues. CDR3 amino acids: CASSGRDTGNEQFF. The DNA of the CDR3 is TGTGCCAGCTCGGGCCGGGACACAGGCAATGAGCAGTTCTTC.

The chain combines TRBV15 with TRBJ1-4; perhaps TRBD1 as D (5 bases). Looked up from germline, CDR1 is LNHNV and CDR2 is YYDKDF (reference sequence). There are 13 residues in the CDR3. V lost 1 base and J lost 6, with 6 bases in between. The CDR3 here is CATSRGGDEKLFF. The CDR3, as DNA: TGTGCCACCAGCAGAGGGGGCGATGAAAAACTGTTTTTT.

The chain carries TRBV5-1 and TRBJ2-7; 9 bases are shared with TRBD1. Germline CDR1 reads SGHRS; CDR2 reads YFSETQ. The CDR3 is made up of 14 amino acids. V lost 0 bases to trimming and J lost 5 bases; unmatched junction nucleotides: 3. CDR3 in amino acids: CASSLDRGLDEQYF. CDR3 sequence (DNA): TGCGCCAGCAGCTTGGACAGGGGGCTGGACGAGCAGTACTTC.